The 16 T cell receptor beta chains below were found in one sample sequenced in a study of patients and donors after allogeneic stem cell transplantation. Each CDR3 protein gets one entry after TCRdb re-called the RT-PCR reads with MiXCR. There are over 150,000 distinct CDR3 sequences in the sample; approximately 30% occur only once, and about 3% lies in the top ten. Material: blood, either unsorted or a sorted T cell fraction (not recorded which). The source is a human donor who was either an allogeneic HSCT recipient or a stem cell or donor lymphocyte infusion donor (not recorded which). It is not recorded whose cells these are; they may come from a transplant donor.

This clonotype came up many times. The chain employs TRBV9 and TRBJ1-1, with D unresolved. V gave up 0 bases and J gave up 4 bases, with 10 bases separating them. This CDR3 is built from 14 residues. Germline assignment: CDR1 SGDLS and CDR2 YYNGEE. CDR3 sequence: CASSVGGSGTEAFF. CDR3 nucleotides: TGTGCCAGCAGCGTAGGAGGGAGTGGCACTGAAGCTTTCTTT. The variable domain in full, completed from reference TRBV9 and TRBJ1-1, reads DSGVTQTPKHLITATGQRVTLRCSPRSGDLSVYWYQQSLDQGLQFLIQYYNGEERAKGNILERFSAQQFPDLHSELNLSSLELGDSALYFCASSVGGSGTEAFFGQGTRLTVV.

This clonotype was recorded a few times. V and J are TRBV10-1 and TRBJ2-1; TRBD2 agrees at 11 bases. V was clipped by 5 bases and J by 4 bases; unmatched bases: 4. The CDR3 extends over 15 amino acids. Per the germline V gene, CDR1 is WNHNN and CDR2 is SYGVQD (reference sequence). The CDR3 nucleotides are TGCGCCAGCAGTAAGGGACTAGCGGAGTACAATGAGCAGTTCTTC. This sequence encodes CASSKGLAEYNEQFF.

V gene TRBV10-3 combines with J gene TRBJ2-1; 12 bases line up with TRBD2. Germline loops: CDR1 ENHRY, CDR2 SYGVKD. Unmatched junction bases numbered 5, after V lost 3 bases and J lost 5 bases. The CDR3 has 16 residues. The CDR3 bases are TGTGCCATCAGTGACCCGACTAGCGGGAGAAACAATGAGCAGTTCTTC. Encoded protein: CAISDPTSGRNNEQFF.

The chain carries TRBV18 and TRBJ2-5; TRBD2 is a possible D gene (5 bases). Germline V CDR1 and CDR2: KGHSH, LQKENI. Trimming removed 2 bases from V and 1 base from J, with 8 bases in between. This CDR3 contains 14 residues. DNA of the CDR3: TGTGCCAGCTCACCAGGAGGAGGCCAAGAGACCCAGTACTTC. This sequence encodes CASSPGGGQETQYF.

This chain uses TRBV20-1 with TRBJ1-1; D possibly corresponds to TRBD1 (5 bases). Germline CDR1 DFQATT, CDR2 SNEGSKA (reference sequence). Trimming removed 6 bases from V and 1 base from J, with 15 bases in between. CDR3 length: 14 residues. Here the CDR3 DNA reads TGCAGTGCCACCGGAGGAACAGGGAACACTGAAGCTTTCTTT. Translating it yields CSATGGTGNTEAFF.

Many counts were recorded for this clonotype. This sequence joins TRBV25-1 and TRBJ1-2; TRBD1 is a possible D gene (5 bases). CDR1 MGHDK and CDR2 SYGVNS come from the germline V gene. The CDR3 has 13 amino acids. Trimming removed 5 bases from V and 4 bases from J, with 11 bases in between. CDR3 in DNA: TGTGCCAGCAGTCCACACGGGACCTATGGCTACACCTTC. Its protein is CASSPHGTYGYTF.

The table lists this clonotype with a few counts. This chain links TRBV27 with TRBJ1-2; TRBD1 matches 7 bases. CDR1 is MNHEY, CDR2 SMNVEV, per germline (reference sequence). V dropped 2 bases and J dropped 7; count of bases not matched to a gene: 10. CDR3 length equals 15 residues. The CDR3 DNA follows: TGTGCCAGCAGTTTAACAGGGGCTAGGGGCGGTGGCTACACCTTC. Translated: CASSLTGARGGGYTF.

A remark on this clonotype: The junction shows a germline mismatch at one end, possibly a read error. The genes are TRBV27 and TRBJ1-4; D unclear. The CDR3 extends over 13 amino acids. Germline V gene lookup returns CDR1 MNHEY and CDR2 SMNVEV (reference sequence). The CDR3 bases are TGTGCCAGCAGTTCACCAGAGAATGAAAAACCGTTTTTT. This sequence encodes CASSSPENEKPFF.

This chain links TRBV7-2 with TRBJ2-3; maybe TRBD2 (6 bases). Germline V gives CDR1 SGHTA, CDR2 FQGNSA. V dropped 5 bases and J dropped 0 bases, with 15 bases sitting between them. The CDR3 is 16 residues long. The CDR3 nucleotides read TGTGCCAGCAGCATCTTAGCGGCGACAAGCACAGATACGCAGTATTTT. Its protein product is CASSILAATSTDTQYF.

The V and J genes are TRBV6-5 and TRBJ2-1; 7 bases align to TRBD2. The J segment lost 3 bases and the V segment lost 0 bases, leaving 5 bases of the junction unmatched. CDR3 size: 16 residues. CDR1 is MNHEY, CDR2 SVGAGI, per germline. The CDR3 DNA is TGTGCCAGCAGTTACTCGATCCCTAGCGGCTACAATGAGCAGTTCTTC. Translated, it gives CASSYSIPSGYNEQFF.

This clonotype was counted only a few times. CDR3 DNA: TGCAGCGCCAGGACCGATTCCTACAATGAGCAGTTCTTC. Encoded protein: CSARTDSYNEQFF. The chain carries TRBV29-1 and TRBJ2-1, with D hard to call. This CDR3 is 13 amino acids long. Deletions cut 7 bases from V and 1 base from J, with 11 bases between. CDR1 is SQVTM, CDR2 ANQGSEA, per germline.

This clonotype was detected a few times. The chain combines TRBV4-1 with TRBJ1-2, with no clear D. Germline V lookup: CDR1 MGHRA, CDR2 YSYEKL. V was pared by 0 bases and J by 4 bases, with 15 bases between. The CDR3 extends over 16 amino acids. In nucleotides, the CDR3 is TGCGCCAGCAGCCAAGATCGGGAGGAATCATTCTATGGCTACACCTTC. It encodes CASSQDREESFYGYTF.

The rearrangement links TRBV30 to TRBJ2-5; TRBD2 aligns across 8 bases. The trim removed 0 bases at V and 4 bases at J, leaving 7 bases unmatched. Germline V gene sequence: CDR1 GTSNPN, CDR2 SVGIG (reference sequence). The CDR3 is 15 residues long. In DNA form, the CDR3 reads TGTGCCTGGAGTGTACCGGGGGGGGTTCGAGAGACCCAGTACTTC. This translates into CAWSVPGGVRETQYF.

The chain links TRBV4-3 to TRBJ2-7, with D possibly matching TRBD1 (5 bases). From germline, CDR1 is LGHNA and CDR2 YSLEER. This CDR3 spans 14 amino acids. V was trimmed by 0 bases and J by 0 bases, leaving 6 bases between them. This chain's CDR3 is CASSQDGASYEQYF. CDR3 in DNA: TGCGCCAGCAGCCAAGATGGGGCCTCCTACGAGCAGTACTTC.

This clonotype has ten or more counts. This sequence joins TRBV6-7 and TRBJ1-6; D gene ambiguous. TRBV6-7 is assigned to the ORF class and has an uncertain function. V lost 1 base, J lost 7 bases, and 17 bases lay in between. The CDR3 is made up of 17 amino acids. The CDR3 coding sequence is TGTGCCAGCAGTTACTTAGTCCGCGAAGCGTTGAATTCACCCCTCCACTTT. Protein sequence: CASSYLVREALNSPLHF.

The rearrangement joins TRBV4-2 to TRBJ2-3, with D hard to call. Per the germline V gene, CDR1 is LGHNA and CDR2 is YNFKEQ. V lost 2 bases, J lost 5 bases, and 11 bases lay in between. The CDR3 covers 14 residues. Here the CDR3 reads CASSQLRSLDTQYF. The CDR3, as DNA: TGTGCCAGCAGCCAACTCCGCAGTCTAGATACGCAGTATTTT.